These 31 T cell receptor beta chains were all obtained from the same sample, sequenced in a study of shared clonotypes between healthy human individuals (dated by TCRdb to the early 2020s). The library was prepared using the immunoSEQ multiplex PCR assay. TCRdb took this table from immuneACCESS and kept in-frame rearrangements with V and J called. Such tables lack part of the clones; where checked against another copy, unresolved V genes explain under half of the gap, and the rest is unexplained. This sample lists about 2.1 million clones; around 93% were detected once. The ten largest clones represent around 1.7% of the sample. CD8 naive samples were CD45RO-negative cells positively selected for CCR7, giving a CD45RA+CCR7+ population that excluded TemRA cells. Specimen: naive CD8+ T cells from PBMCs. Explained via the paper, the cell subset or site label denotes: CD45RA+CCR7+. These receptors originate from a man younger than 35 in good health. Some clones in this sample may be carry-over from other donors' samples.

The sample holds one count of this clone. V and J are TRBV28 and TRBJ2-7; 8 nucleotides align to TRBD2. This CDR3 has 15 amino acids. Germline assignment: CDR1 MDHEN and CDR2 SYDVKM. The ends lost 6 bases at V and 2 bases at J; junction bases unmatched: 9. The CDR3 nucleotides are TGTGCCAGCAGATCACCCGGGGGGGGCCCCTACGAGCAGTACTTC. Translated: CASRSPGGGPYEQYF.

The chain links TRBV4-1 to TRBJ1-5; 10 nucleotides align to TRBD1. CDR3 length: 15 amino acids. V shed 3 bases and J 4 bases; nucleotides not matched to a gene: 3. Germline V gene data show CDR1 as MGHRA and CDR2 as YSYEKL. The CDR3 DNA follows: TGCGCCAGCAGCCAGGAGGACAGGGGGAATCAGCCCCAGCATTTT. Translating gives CASSQEDRGNQPQHF.

The V gene is TRBV5-1, the J gene TRBJ2-1; D unclear. Germline loops: CDR1 SGHRS, CDR2 YFSETQ. With 5 bases removed from V and 3 bases from J, the gap between germline ends came to 9 bases. CDR3 length equals 13 residues. CDR3 coding DNA: TGCGCCAGCAGGTTTGGCGGCTACAATGAGCAGTTCTTC. Translation: CASRFGGYNEQFF. The whole variable domain, filled in from reference TRBV5-1 and TRBJ2-1, reads KAGVTQTPRYLIKTRGQQVTLSCSPISGHRSVSWYQQTPGQGLQFLFEYFSETQRNKGNFPGRFSGRQFSNSRSEMNVSTLELGDSALYLCASRFGGYNEQFFGPGTRLTVL.

V is TRBV6-4 and J is TRBJ2-1; no reliable D call. The CDR3 has 14 residues. V lost 3 bases and J lost 7, with 13 bases in between. Germline V lookup: CDR1 MRHNA, CDR2 SNTAGT. CDR3: CASSDGRGRNEQFF. The CDR3 DNA follows: TGTGCCAGCAGTGATGGGCGAGGCAGGAATGAGCAGTTCTTC.

V usage is TRBV9 and J usage is TRBJ2-7; D is uncertain. Germline CDR1 and CDR2: SGDLS and YYNGEE. The V gene lost 4 bases and the J gene lost 6 bases, with 14 bases spanning the gap. The CDR3 is made up of 13 amino acids. CDR3 sequence reads: CASSFQASGEQYF. The CDR3 coding sequence is TGTGCCAGCAGCTTCCAAGCATCCGGCGAGCAGTACTTC.

The sample holds one count of this clone. The chain recombines TRBV5-6 with TRBJ1-5, with D uncertain. Per germline, CDR1 SGHDT and CDR2 YYEEEE. This CDR3 spans 14 amino acids. V lost 0 bases and J lost 3, with 7 bases in between. The CDR3 loop is CASSLGPDNQPQHF. The CDR3 coding sequence is TGTGCCAGCAGCTTGGGACCTGACAATCAGCCCCAGCATTTT. The full variable domain, its missing parts supplied by reference TRBV5-6 and TRBJ1-5, is DAGVTQSPTHLIKTRGQQVTLRCSPKSGHDTVSWYQQALGQGPQFIFQYYEEEERQRGNFPDRFSGHQFPNYSSELNVNALLLGDSALYLCASSLGPDNQPQHFGDGTRLSIL.

On this clone itself: This specimen includes other DNA sequences encoding the same CDR3. V is TRBV4-1 and J is TRBJ1-5; perhaps TRBD1 as D (5 bases). The CDR3 is 14 amino acids. V lost 0 bases and J lost 6, with 9 bases in between. From germline, CDR1 is MGHRA and CDR2 YSYEKL. CDR3 nucleotides: TGCGCCAGCAGCCAAGATCGGGGGGGTCAGCCCCAGCATTTT. Translated: CASSQDRGGQPQHF.

Concerning this clone itself: The same CDR3 also results from other DNA sequences found in this sample. The rearrangement joins TRBV25-1 to TRBJ2-2, with D hard to call. Germline assignment: CDR1 MGHDK and CDR2 SYGVNS. Deletions cut 1 base from V and 8 bases from J, with 2 bases between. The CDR3 extends over 11 amino acids. CDR3 DNA: TGTGCCAGCAGTGAATCGGGGGAGCTGTTTTTT. As protein: CASSESGELFF.

Turning to this clone: Different DNA sequences within this sample yield the same CDR3. The chain uses TRBV6-6 and TRBJ2-3, with 12 bases identical to TRBD2. This CDR3 contains 14 residues. Germline assignment: CDR1 MNHNY and CDR2 SVGAGI (reference sequence). V was pared by 5 bases and J by 3 bases, with 0 bases of the junction left unmatched. The CDR3 reads CASSLAGGTDTQYF. DNA for the CDR3: TGTGCCAGCAGTCTAGCGGGAGGGACAGATACGCAGTATTTT.

This clone was recorded only once. Other DNA variants within this sample encode the same CDR3. The V and J genes are TRBV7-9 and TRBJ2-7, with D perhaps matching TRBD1 (6 bases). Germline V CDR1 and CDR2: SEHNR, FQNEAQ (reference sequence). The CDR3 runs 13 residues. The germline V and J ends were trimmed by 5 bases and 3 bases, with 11 bases remaining between them. The CDR3 DNA is TGTGCCAGCAGCCTACAGGGCCTCTACGAGCAGTACTTC. This encodes CASSLQGLYEQYF.

The gene calls are TRBV4-1 and TRBJ2-7; 8 positions agree with TRBD1. The CDR3 is 14 residues long. CDR1 MGHRA and CDR2 YSYEKL come from the germline V gene. Losses at the gene ends were 2 bases for V and 7 bases for J; bases not matched to a gene: 7. As DNA, the CDR3 is TGCGCCAGCAGCCAATCCGACAGGGGAGGTGAGCAGTACTTC. Its protein is CASSQSDRGGEQYF.

This clone has only one observation. This chain uses TRBV19 with TRBJ1-1; TRBD1 agrees at 7 bases. Germline loops: CDR1 LNHDA, CDR2 SQIVND (reference sequence). V shed 6 bases and J 4 bases; nucleotides not matched to a gene: 5. The CDR3 has 13 amino acids. CDR3 loop: CASRTAGGTEAFF. DNA for the CDR3: TGTGCCAGTAGGACAGCAGGGGGCACTGAAGCTTTCTTT.

The chain joins TRBV27 to TRBJ2-7; tentative D call: TRBD2 (6 bases). V was clipped by 3 bases and J by 2 bases, with 17 bases between them. Germline CDR1 reads MNHEY; CDR2 reads SMNVEV (reference sequence). This CDR3 region has 16 residues. CDR3 DNA: TGTGCCAGCAGTTTTTCGGCCGGGGGACTCACCTACGAGCAGTACTTC. Translation: CASSFSAGGLTYEQYF.

The genes are TRBV5-1 and TRBJ2-7; D gene ambiguous. Trimming cost V 7 bases and J 5 bases, with 19 bases left between them. This CDR3 region has 14 residues. Germline CDR1 and CDR2: SGHRS and YFSETQ. CDR3 sequence: CASAPFRVGNEQYF. The CDR3 region has the DNA TGCGCCAGCGCCCCGTTTCGGGTAGGCAACGAGCAGTACTTC.

The genes are TRBV4-3 and TRBJ2-7, with D unclear. Trimming stripped 3 bases from V and 1 base from J, with 10 bases between. The CDR3 consists of 14 residues. The germline V gene encodes CDR1 LGHNA and CDR2 YSLEER. CDR3 in DNA: TGCGCCAGCAGCCACTCGACGGGTTCCTACGAGCAGTACTTC. Translating gives CASSHSTGSYEQYF.

The rearrangement joins TRBV6-6 to TRBJ1-1, with a tentative D call TRBD1 (6 bases). Trimming left V 6 bases short and J 2 bases short, with 10 bases between. Germline V gene lookup returns CDR1 MNHNY and CDR2 SVGAGI (reference sequence). The CDR3 totals 13 residues. The DNA of the CDR3 is TGTGCCAGCAGGTCGGGGACAAACACTGAAGCTTTCTTT. It is translated as CASRSGTNTEAFF.

The V gene is TRBV23-1, the J gene TRBJ2-1, with D perhaps assigned TRBD1 or TRBD2 (6 bases each). TRBV23-1 is given ORF status, its function remaining uncertain. Trimming shortened V by 6 bases and J by 5 bases, and 17 bases separated the two germline ends. This CDR3 is 15 amino acids long. In DNA, the CDR3 is TGCGCCAGCAGACGAAAAGGGGGGCCAGACAATGAGCAGTTCTTC. Protein product: CASRRKGGPDNEQFF.

The rearrangement links TRBV7-9 to TRBJ2-5; D is uncertain. CDR3 size: 17 residues. Trimming left V 3 bases short and J 0 bases short, with 17 bases between. Germline CDR1 is SEHNR and CDR2 is FQNEAQ (reference sequence). As DNA, the CDR3 is TGTGCCAGCAGCTTGAGGCAGGCTGCGACGCACCAAGAGACCCAGTACTTC. It yields the protein CASSLRQAATHQETQYF. Supplemented by reference TRBV7-9 and TRBJ2-5, the full variable domain reads DTGVSQNPRHKITKRGQNVTFRCDPISEHNRLYWYRQTLGQGPEFLTYFQNEAQLEKSRLLSDRFSAERPKGSFSTLEIQRTEQGDSAMYLCASSLRQAATHQETQYFGPGTRLLVL.

The DNA of the CDR3 is TGTGCCAGCAGCGTTAGCGGGGGGATGAACAATGAGCAGTTCTTC. It yields the protein CASSVSGGMNNEQFF. The V and J genes are TRBV9 and TRBJ2-1; TRBD2 aligns across 10 bases. The CDR3 covers 15 residues. V dropped 2 bases and J dropped 5; count of bases not matched to a gene: 4. Germline CDR1 SGDLS, CDR2 YYNGEE. The full variable domain, in which reference TRBV9 and TRBJ2-1 provide the parts outside the CDR3, is DSGVTQTPKHLITATGQRVTLRCSPRSGDLSVYWYQQSLDQGLQFLIQYYNGEERAKGNILERFSAQQFPDLHSELNLSSLELGDSALYFCASSVSGGMNNEQFFGPGTRLTVL.

The genes are TRBV11-2 and TRBJ1-2, with D maybe TRBD1 (5 bases). From germline, CDR1 is SGHAT and CDR2 FQNNGV. Trimming left V 5 bases short and J 4 bases short, with 11 bases between. The CDR3 has 13 residues. CDR3 nucleotide sequence: TGTGCCAGCAGCGGTGACAGTGGCTATGGCTACACCTTC. Protein product: CASSGDSGYGYTF.

The chain has TRBV19 and TRBJ2-2; D might be TRBD2 (5 bases). CDR1 LNHDA and CDR2 SQIVND come from the germline V gene (reference sequence). V lost 9 bases and J 3 bases, leaving 17 bases between the germline ends. CDR3 size: 15 residues. The CDR3 protein is CASPEGPWDTGELFF. The CDR3 nucleotides read TGTGCCAGCCCAGAGGGCCCCTGGGACACCGGGGAGCTGTTTTTT.

The J gene is TRBJ1-5, the V gene TRBV5-6; D call uncertain. Germline-derived CDR1 and CDR2 are SGHDT and YYEEEE. CDR3 size: 13 residues. V was shortened by 4 bases and J by 7 bases, with 12 bases between the two germline ends. CDR3 loop: CASSPSTGQPQHF. The CDR3 DNA is TGTGCCAGCAGCCCTAGTACCGGGCAGCCCCAGCATTTT.

The chain combines TRBV6-5 with TRBJ2-3; D gene uncertain. The CDR3 runs to 15 residues. Germline values: CDR1 MNHEY, CDR2 SVGAGI. The V gene lost 6 bases and the J gene lost 0 bases, with 13 bases spanning the gap. CDR3 coding DNA: TGTGCCAGCAGCCGGGCCCGCGCCAGCACAGATACGCAGTATTTT. Protein sequence: CASSRARASTDTQYF.

The chain is built from TRBV27 and TRBJ2-7, with D tentatively TRBD1 (7 bases). V dropped 6 bases and J dropped 6 bases, with 18 bases sitting between them. Germline V gene data show CDR1 as MNHEY and CDR2 as SMNVEV (reference sequence). CDR3 size: 14 residues. Written as DNA, the CDR3 is TGTGCCAGCAGAAGAGGAGGAGGGGGCGGCGAGCAGTACTTC. Encoded protein: CASRRGGGGGEQYF.

The chain employs TRBV27 and TRBJ2-4; maybe TRBD1 (6 bases). The CDR3 runs to 14 residues. V dropped 6 bases and J dropped 1 base, with 10 bases sitting between them. From germline, CDR1 is MNHEY and CDR2 SMNVEV (reference sequence). CDR3 amino acids: CASSTGRAKNIQYF. CDR3 sequence (DNA): TGTGCCAGCAGCACAGGGCGGGCCAAAAACATTCAGTACTTC.

The chain has TRBV7-9 and TRBJ1-2; weak D call: TRBD1 (5 bases). Germline V gene sequence: CDR1 SEHNR, CDR2 FQNEAQ (reference sequence). The CDR3 is 14 amino acids. Trimming removed 3 bases from V and 6 bases from J, with 14 bases in between. The CDR3 reads CASSFREADDGYTF. DNA for the CDR3: TGTGCCAGCAGCTTCAGGGAGGCGGACGATGGCTACACCTTC.

The rearrangement uses TRBV19 and TRBJ1-1; D is undetermined. The V gene lost 1 base and the J gene lost 0 bases, with 9 bases spanning the gap. This CDR3 has 15 residues. Germline V lookup: CDR1 LNHDA, CDR2 SQIVND (reference sequence). The CDR3 loop reads CASSIGNRLNTEAFF. The CDR3 nucleotides read TGTGCCAGTAGTATAGGAAACCGGCTGAACACTGAAGCTTTCTTT.

CDR3 sequence (DNA): TGTGCCAGCACCCCGTTTGTTACGAGCAATCAGCCCCAGCATTTT. Translation gives CASTPFVTSNQPQHF. This chain links TRBV28 with TRBJ1-5; D remains unclear. V was pared by 7 bases and J by 1 base, with 14 bases between. This CDR3 is built from 15 residues. The germline gives CDR1 MDHEN, CDR2 SYDVKM.

The chain employs TRBV28 and TRBJ2-1, with D possibly being TRBD2 (6 bases). Looked up from germline, CDR1 is MDHEN and CDR2 is SYDVKM. This CDR3 has 17 residues. Deletions cut 6 bases from V and 1 base from J, with 19 bases between. The CDR3 protein is CASSPNRAGLSYNEQFF. The CDR3 nucleotides are TGTGCCAGCAGCCCCAACAGAGCGGGCCTTTCCTACAATGAGCAGTTCTTC.

The rearrangement uses TRBV27 and TRBJ2-1; 9 positions agree with TRBD2. CDR1 is MNHEY, CDR2 SMNVEV, per germline (reference sequence). The J segment lost 6 bases and the V segment lost 5 bases, leaving 11 bases of the junction unmatched. CDR3 length: 16 amino acids. CDR3 coding DNA: TGTGCCAGCAGTGTGACTAGCGGAGATCCTACCAATGAGCAGTTCTTC. It encodes CASSVTSGDPTNEQFF.

V gene TRBV27 combines with J gene TRBJ2-1; D unresolved. V shed 6 bases and J shed 9 bases, with 15 bases lying between them. CDR1 and CDR2 (germline): MNHEY, SMNVEV (reference sequence). This CDR3 has 13 residues. Here the CDR3 reads CASSIERLGEQFF. The CDR3 coding sequence is TGTGCCAGCAGCATAGAGAGGCTCGGTGAGCAGTTCTTC.